This T cell receptor (beta chain) was identified in a study of cytomegalovirus exposure and HLA in healthy donors listed by TCRdb under 2017. At the level of the whole study: According to an earlier analysis of 450 to 650 of the donors, some 180 million T cells yielded some 120 million unique TCR beta sequences and 276 Gb of sequence data. An early release that covered fewer than 750 HLA-typed donors contained approximately 300 gigabases of sequencing data and tens of millions of unique TCR sequences. Of the roughly 400 genotyped donors, over 70% fell in the genetic ancestry cluster associated with self-reported Caucasian donors. The aim of the study was to test whether cataloging public T cell receptors could identify signatures of past pathogen exposure. The study profiled the T cell repertoires of around 700 subjects by immunosequencing and related them to cytomegalovirus serostatus. Besides the first cohort of roughly 640 subjects, a separate validation cohort made up of 120 different subjects was used. High-throughput TCR immunosequencing, statistical association of individual TCRs with disease status, and machine learning were combined to predict cytomegalovirus infection status. In a later analysis, previously published TCR beta repertoires from 500 to 750 donors were re-analyzed and high-resolution HLA genotyping was added so that TCR occurrence patterns could be studied. Rather than using new phenotypic data, the later analysis identified candidate immune exposures from TCR beta sequences and from how often those sequences occurred across donors. An earlier analysis of fewer than 700 of the donors applied high-throughput TCR beta sequencing to assess whether each TCR beta V gene segment acted as functional or pseudogenic. Donor age, sex, ethnicity and CMV serostatus were compiled together with the repertoire data. A later genetic analysis took genome-wide SNP genotypes for about three fifths of the 666 donors and used that subset as a discovery cohort. Every repertoire in the discovery cohort had been generated on one and the same sequencing platform. Both class I and class II loci were covered by HLA typing, at four-digit resolution. The number of donors typed differed by locus, with 629-630 for A, B, C, DRB1 and DQB1, roughly 520 for DQA1, 600 to 610 for DPA1, and some 450 for DPB1. Several DR-DQ haplotypes were treated as single units for association and clustering because of strong linkage in the cohort. Across 300 to 500 genotyped donors of the cohort, an average of roughly 250,000 unique TCR beta nucleotide sequences per donor were sequenced, and roughly a sixth of those sequences were non-productive. On the study overall, not on this receptor specifically: A later analysis found that TCR association rates varied across HLA loci, with DRB1 alleles showing the most associated TCRs and HLA-C alleles the fewest. A later analysis reported that several top co-occurrence clusters appeared linked to parvovirus B19, influenza, CMV and Epstein-Barr virus. Linkage disequilibrium might explain the correlated functional status among segregating V segments, but an unknown experimental factor could not be excluded. At a false discovery rate of 0.05, a later analysis linked 15,000 to 20,000 TCR beta sequences to specific HLA alleles. Only TCR beta chains were sequenced in this cohort, and the absence of alpha or paired-chain data limited detectable features. In a later analysis, HLA-associated TCR beta chains showed more clonal expansion and lower generation probabilities than non-associated chains that were equally common. A few of the identified cytomegalovirus-associated TCR beta chains were confirmed in vitro to be specific for cytomegalovirus antigens. Cytomegalovirus status was reported to be diagnosed by the classifier with high specificity and sensitivity in both the original and validation cohorts. The authors suggested that the approach could potentially be generalized to other disease states and immunological phenotypes. A later genetic analysis associated a missense DCLRE1C variant with V-gene and J-gene trimming of TCR beta chains, and an independent cohort replicated the association. For the cohort, immune exposure information was limited to CMV serostatus. A further reported finding was that TCR beta sequences accurately predicted the HLA-A and HLA-B alleles for most subjects in the first cohort. In a later genetic analysis, fewer N-insertions in productive TCRs were reported among donors in an Asian-associated ancestry cluster than the roughly 700-donor mean. When HLA alleles, especially DR and DQ, strongly co-occurred, attributing TCR associations to individual alleles was difficult. The sequencing pipeline was judged likely to have produced a cluster of highly shared sequence variants as a technical artifact. HLA typing was unavailable for some donors at each locus, so association tests used only the typed subset. The presence/absence analyses assumed that sequencing depth was roughly uniform across donors, and that assumption may not be true. Because counts were too low, fewer than 20 rarely observed V segments, including chromosome 9 orphons, were excluded from the earlier analysis of some 590 of the donors. The study listed 150 to 200 TCR beta chains as associated with cytomegalovirus. The 87-base-pair reads could not distinguish some IMGT-functional V segments, including TRBV6-2 and TRBV6-3, so those segments were excluded. Most TCR sequences were observed very rarely across donors, whereas some public TCRs were present in many individuals. In an earlier analysis of about 600 of the donors, most TCR beta V segments appeared in productive rearrangements about 90% or about 30% of the time, broadly matching IMGT annotations. In a later analysis, most CMV-associated TCR beta chains were found to appear HLA-restricted, with HLA associations seemingly driven largely by CMV exposure.

Receptor amplification or capture employed the immunoSEQ multiplex PCR assay. The multiplex PCR relied on a mix of 60 forward primers for TCR Vbeta segments and 13 reverse primers for TCR Jbeta segments. The CDR3 region of rearranged TCR beta genes was amplified from genomic DNA with a multiplex PCR assay. The Illumina HiSeq System was used to sequence the amplified TCR beta libraries as 87-base-pair reads. The authors' pipeline ran thus. In a later analysis, some 80 million unique TCR beta chains were counted across the 500 to 850 repertoires, and roughly 10 million of these chains were shared by at least two donors. To remove PCR and sequencing errors, raw reads were error-corrected and collapsed into unique sequences using a nearest-neighbor algorithm that merged closely related sequences. CDR3 sequences were aligned to IMGT reference sequences to assign V, D and J gene segments. For a sequence to be retained, at least a six-nucleotide match to both a V gene segment and a J gene segment was required. A rearrangement was called productive if the CDR3 had no stop codons and remained in frame with V and J, and every other rearrangement was called non-productive. CDR3 was defined according to IMGT convention as the region running from the second conserved V-encoded cysteine to the conserved J-encoded phenylalanine. In an earlier analysis of more than 550 of the donors, sequences lacking an unambiguous match to a single V gene segment were excluded. An earlier analysis of a few hundred of the donors called V segments functional above 56.7% productive rearrangements and segregating when the between-donor standard deviation exceeded 5%. To diagnose cytomegalovirus status from the catalog of TCR beta chain sequences, a statistical classification framework was built. A later analysis assigned V and J genes by comparing TCR nucleotide sequences with IMGT/GENE-DB human TR gene sequences. The TCRdist pipeline was used in a later analysis to assign CDR3 sequences and most-parsimonious VDJ recombination scenarios. In a later analysis, every TCR beta chain was defined by the combination of its CDR3 amino acid sequence and its V-gene family, and reads without a unique V-gene family were dropped. In a later analysis, around 650 highly shared, low-generation-probability nucleotide sequences were removed to address suspected cross-contamination and a sequencing artifact. In a later analysis, a clonal expansion index for each public chain was calculated from normalized within-repertoire ranks of inferred template counts. Generation probabilities in a later analysis came from a VDJ recombination model fitted to out-of-frame rearrangements, and those results were checked against IGoR. Hypergeometric tests were used in a later analysis to score TCR-TCR, TCR-HLA and TCR-CMV co-occurrence, with a repertoire-size bias correction applied to the TCR pairs. False discovery rates were estimated in a later analysis by permuting HLA or CMV assignments 20 times. In a later analysis, co-occurring TCRs were grouped with DBSCAN, and TCRdist sequence similarity was added when clustering was performed within HLA-allele-positive subsets. Repertoires with fewer than 30,000 or more than 120,000 public chains, plus five repertoires with anomalous nucleotide sharing, were excluded from co-occurrence clustering. Held by TCRdb, this immuneACCESS table contains in-frame sequences only and omits some clones. Under half of the omission traces to an unresolved V gene where checked; the cause of the rest is unknown. The V and J calls and clone size come from that table; D and trimming were worked out from the DNA. This sample has 84,000 or so clones in its table, and over 75% of those were observed once. 13% of the sample is taken by the ten largest.

This clone was picked up a small number of times. What this receptor recognizes is not known. There are no base qualities to consult, and no much larger clone falls within one base. The cohort comprised 550 to 700 healthy bone marrow donors. At the time of sampling, all cohort members were nominally healthy, though unrecorded immune exposures were likely present. CMV serostatus was positive for around 310 and negative for about 55% of the 666 cohort members, and was not recorded for this donor. Every donor gave a peripheral blood sample, and the peripheral blood mononuclear cells from that sample were used for TCR beta sequencing. Genomic DNA was extracted from the blood cell samples with the Qiagen DNeasy Blood Extraction Kit. V lost 4 bases and J lost 1 base; the stretch between them is 17 bases long. CDR1 MGHRA and CDR2 YSYEKL were looked up in the germline V gene. The CDR3 holds 18 amino acids from the cysteine to the phenylalanine. Only CDR3 DNA is held: 54 bases, read in frame from base 1.

Sequenced input: PBMCs. This receptor was identified in a human donor in good health. The sequence joins TRBV4-1 to TRBJ1-6, with TRBD1 as a weak D call on 6 bases. Here is the DNA: TGCGCCAGCAGCCTGACCGCAGGGGATTGGTCCTATAATTCACCCCTCCACTTT. Protein translation: CASSLTAGDWSYNSPLHF.